These 3 T cell receptor beta chains were sequenced from one sample in a study of tumor-infiltrating lymphocytes in primary liver carcinoma (dated 2017 in TCRdb). Reads for this sample came from an Illumina HiSeq 2500. A constant-region primer and ProtoScript II reverse transcriptase were used to reverse-transcribe TCRbeta-specific cDNA from roughly 0.5 ug total RNA. The TCRbeta libraries were prepared through three rounds of nested multiplex PCR following a slightly modified ARM-PCR procedure. The first two PCR rounds used multiplex TRBV1-TRBV30 forward primers with a Cbeta reverse primer, each for about 10 cycles. TCRdb cleaned the public reads at Q25 with fastp, built clones with MiXCR and kept in-frame beta chains. Rows are unified per CDR3 protein, each entry keeping the most common DNA and genes. Present in this sample are approximately 60,000 distinct CDR3 sequences, 70% to 85% of which were seen just once. Just over 55% of the sample is held by the ten biggest clonotypes.

Total RNA and DNA were co-extracted without cell sorting from approximately 20-30 mg of bulk tissue using the AllPrep DNA/RNA mini kit. Material: liver tumor tissue from sampling region 2. The sample's cell subset or site label, decoded: tumor region T2, inferior pole. All receptors derive from a man aged 35-49 years with primary liver carcinoma and hepatitis B virus infection.

This chain uses TRBV20-1 with TRBJ2-3; D unclear. Germline lookup yields CDR1 DFQATT and CDR2 SNEGSKA (reference sequence). V lost 7 bases and J 0 bases, leaving 11 bases between the germline ends. This CDR3 region has 13 residues. The CDR3 DNA is TGCAGTGATGATGACGGGAGCACAGATACGCAGTATTTT. It translates to CSDDDGSTDTQYF.

Only a few counts were recorded for this clonotype. The rearrangement joins TRBV6-5 to TRBJ1-1; 7 bases map to TRBD1. Trimming removed 5 bases from V and 5 bases from J; junction bases left unmatched: 11. Germline CDR1 MNHEY, CDR2 SVGAGI. This CDR3 has 15 amino acids. The DNA for the CDR3 is TGTGCCAGCAGTAAGTTACAGGGGACAAGGACTGAAGCTTTCTTT. As protein: CASSKLQGTRTEAFF.

There are many counts of this clonotype. The chain employs TRBV29-1 and TRBJ2-5, with TRBD1 as a possible D gene (5 bases). V was pared by 0 bases and J by 4 bases, with 12 bases between. This CDR3 has 14 residues. Germline V CDR1 and CDR2: SQVTM, ANQGSEA. The CDR3 bases are TGCAGCGTTGAAGATGTCGGACAAGGAGAGACCCAGTACTTC. This gives the protein CSVEDVGQGETQYF.